This TCR beta chain came from a study of human T cells and chemical hapten exposure. On the study more broadly: DPC at 0.01% went onto the upper back in patch tests, read at 6 days.

As to time point: patch test 1, 2 weeks after DPC sensitization. Stated treatment: therapeutic diphenylcyclopropenone sensitization with weekly scalp DPC. TCRdb ran MiXCR on the RACE reads and lists one entry per CDR3 protein. The sample carries 75,000 to 95,000 distinct CDR3 sequences, about 12% recorded once. In its sample, this clonotype was seen a few times. This CDR3 has 15 amino acids. Germline CDR1 reads LNHDA; CDR2 reads SQIVND (reference sequence). V was pared by 6 bases and J by 6 bases, with 12 bases of the junction left unmatched. The sample here was whole blood, taken in connection with sensitization to the hapten diphenylcyclopropenone (DPC). V usage is TRBV19 and J usage is TRBJ2-7, with 9 bases matching TRBD2. The clonotype originates from a woman in her fifties or sixties with alopecia areata. Some clones in this sample may be carry-over from other donors' samples. The CDR3 spells CASSPGTSRVLEQYF. CDR3 nucleotides: TGTGCCAGTAGCCCCGGGACTAGCCGAGTCCTCGAGCAGTACTTC.